This TCR beta chain was recovered during a study of T cell repertoires in cytomegalovirus infection. Background on the study: CMV infection together with matching HLA type was indicated by public TCR beta signatures. Study conclusions and caveats: Carriage of CMV together with the relevant HLA was identifiable through cumulative public TCR beta family frequency.

To note about this clonotype: Its target is unknown.

MiXCR was run by TCRdb on the reads, yielding one entry per CDR3 protein. The sample lists under 600,000 distinct CDR3 sequences, 16% occurring once. Germline CDR1 is SEHNR and CDR2 is FQNEAQ (reference sequence). This CDR3 is built from 16 residues. V was clipped by 4 bases and J by 1 base; unmatched bases: 5. The chain links TRBV7-9 to TRBJ2-5, with 11 bases matching TRBD2. This sequence originates from a human donor in good health (CMV status not recorded). Some clones in this sample may be carry-over from other donors' samples. The specimen sequenced was CD8+ T cells from PBMCs. CDR3 region: CASSSSGTSGQETQYF. The CDR3 DNA sequence: TGTGCCAGCAGCTCCTCCGGGACTAGCGGCCAAGAGACCCAGTACTTC. Variable domain in full (rest from reference TRBV7-9 and TRBJ2-5): DTGVSQNPRHKITKRGQNVTFRCDPISEHNRLYWYRQTLGQGPEFLTYFQNEAQLEKSRLLSDRFSAERPKGSFSTLEIQRTEQGDSAMYLCASSSSGTSGQETQYFGPGTRLLVL.